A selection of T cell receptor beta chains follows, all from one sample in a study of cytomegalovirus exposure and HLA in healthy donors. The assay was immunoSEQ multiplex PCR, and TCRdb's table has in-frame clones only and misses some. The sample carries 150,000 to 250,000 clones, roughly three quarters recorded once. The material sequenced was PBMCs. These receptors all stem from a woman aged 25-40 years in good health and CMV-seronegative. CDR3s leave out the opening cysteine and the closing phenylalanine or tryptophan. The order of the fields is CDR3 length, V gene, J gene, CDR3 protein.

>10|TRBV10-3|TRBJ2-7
AISAHVYEQY
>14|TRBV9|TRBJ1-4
ASSGTGRTDYEKLF
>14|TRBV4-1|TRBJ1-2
ASSQEPTVPDYGYT
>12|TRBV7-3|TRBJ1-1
ASSYLGRNTEAF
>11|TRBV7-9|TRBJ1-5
ASRVGQAGALA
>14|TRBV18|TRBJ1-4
ASSPSSGRGNEKLF
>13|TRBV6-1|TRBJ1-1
ASSVQAAQRGEAF
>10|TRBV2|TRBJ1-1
ASRRDYTEAF
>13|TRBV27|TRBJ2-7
ASSLRTGLSYEQY
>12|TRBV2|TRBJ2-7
ASSERLQGYEQY
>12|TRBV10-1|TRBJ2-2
ASGNGRDAGELF
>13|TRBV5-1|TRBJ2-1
ASSELAENYNEQF
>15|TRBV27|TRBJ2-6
ASSFRQGYAGANVLT